The clone carrying this TCR beta chain has only a few counts. Its cognate antigen is unknown. The data belong to a study of cytomegalovirus exposure and HLA in healthy donors. Overall study: Drawn from HLA-typed donors, about 82 million unique TCRs were held in an early data release. General study findings and limits: When a later analysis compared HLA-associated TCR beta chains with equally common others, the HLA-associated chains turned out to be more clonally expanded and to have lower generation probabilities. Researchers reported in a later analysis that common viral pathogens appeared linked to several top clusters. Follow-up analysis later connected one missense variant in DCLRE1C with trimming of TCR beta V- and J-genes.

60 Vbeta and 13 Jbeta primers were used in PCR. Method: immunoSEQ multiplex PCR; TCRdb's copy keeps in-frame clones and lacks some. The profile shows some 120,000 clones, 65% to 80% of them singletons. Trimming removed 3 bases from V and 3 bases from J; junction bases left unmatched: 4. In germline, CDR1 is MNHNY, CDR2 SVGAGI (reference sequence). There are 14 residues in the CDR3. The sample was PBMCs. This TCR derives from a man aged 25-45 years in good health and CMV-seropositive. The chain recombines TRBV6-6 with TRBJ1-2; 7 bases are a match to TRBD1. The CDR3, as DNA: TGTGCCAGCAGTTATAGGCAGGGGGACTATGGCTACACCTTC. This encodes CASSYRQGDYGYTF.